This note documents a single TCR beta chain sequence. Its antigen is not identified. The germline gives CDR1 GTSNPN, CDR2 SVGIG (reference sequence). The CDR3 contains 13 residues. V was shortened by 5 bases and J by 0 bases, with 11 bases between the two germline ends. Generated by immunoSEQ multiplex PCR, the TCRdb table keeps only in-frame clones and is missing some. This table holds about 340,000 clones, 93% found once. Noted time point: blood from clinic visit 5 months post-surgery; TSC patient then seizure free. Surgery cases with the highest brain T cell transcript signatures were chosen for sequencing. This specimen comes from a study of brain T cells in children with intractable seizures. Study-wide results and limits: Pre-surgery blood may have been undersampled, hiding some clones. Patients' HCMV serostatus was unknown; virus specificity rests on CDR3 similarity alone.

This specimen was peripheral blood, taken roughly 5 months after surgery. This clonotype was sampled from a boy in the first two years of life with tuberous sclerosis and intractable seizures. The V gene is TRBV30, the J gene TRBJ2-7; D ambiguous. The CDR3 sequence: CAWETRYSYEQYF. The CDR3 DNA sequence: TGTGCCTGGGAGACGCGTTACTCCTACGAGCAGTACTTC.